Listed below are T cell receptor beta chains from one sample, sequenced in a study of T cell repertoires in cytomegalovirus infection. In TCRdb, the reads were re-called with MiXCR into one record per CDR3 protein. This sample has under 200,000 distinct CDR3 sequences; 15% to 20% occur once, and the top ten carry under 20%. The specimen was CD8+ T cells from PBMCs. The receptors were gathered from a human donor in good health (CMV status not recorded). Some clones in this sample may be carry-over from other donors' samples. CDR3s include the opening cysteine and the closing phenylalanine or tryptophan. A D gene is named only where the DNA matches it firmly. Size is omitted from some rows. Given values are once, few, many or a class for expanded clones.

size,D,J,V,length,DNA,CDR3
few,-,TRBJ2-2,TRBV6-5,14,TGTGCCAGCAGCCCCGGGTGGGACACCGGGGAGCTGTTTTTT,CASSPGWDTGELFF
-,-,TRBJ2-5,TRBV7-6,15,TGTGCCAGCAGCACTGTGACTGATTACCAAGAGACCCAGTACTTC,CASSTVTDYQETQYF
few,-,TRBJ2-1,TRBV27,11,TGTGCCAGCAGTTTGACCGGTGAGCAGTTCTTC,CASSLTGEQFF
-,TRBD2,TRBJ2-7,TRBV11-1,17,TGTGCCAGCAGCGTTGGACTAGCGGGGGGCCCCGAACACGAGCAGTACTTC,CASSVGLAGGPEHEQYF
-,-,TRBJ2-5,TRBV7-9,13,TGTGCCAGCAGCTCCCTAGATCAAGAGACCCAGTACTTC,CASSSLDQETQYF
few,-,TRBJ2-1,TRBV6-2/TRBV6-3,13,TGTGCCAGCACCCCGTGGCTGTACAATGAGCAGTTCTTC,CASTPWLYNEQFF
few,TRBD2,TRBJ2-7,TRBV7-9,15,TGTGCCAGCAGCTGGCGGGAGGGCCATAGCTACGAGCAGTACTTC,CASSWREGHSYEQYF
few,-,TRBJ2-7,TRBV28,13,TGTGCCAGCAGCCTCCTCAGCCACTACGAGCAGTACTTC,CASSLLSHYEQYF
few,-,TRBJ2-7,TRBV7-3,13,TGTGCCAGCAGCTCGGACGCATCCTACGAGCAGTACTTC,CASSSDASYEQYF
few,-,TRBJ2-7,TRBV28,13,TGTGCCACCTCGCAACCGGACGCCTACGAGCAGTACTTC,CATSQPDAYEQYF
-,TRBD2,TRBJ2-1,TRBV7-3,14,TGTGCGACTAGCGCGTCCCCTAGGAACAATGAGCAGTTCTTC,CATSASPRNNEQFF
few,-,TRBJ2-3,TRBV28,14,TGTGCCAGCAGTCCAACACCCCAGAGAGATACGCAGTATTTT,CASSPTPQRDTQYF
few,TRBD1,TRBJ1-1,TRBV7-9,11,TGTGCCAGCAGCCAGACAGGGGAAGCTTTCTTT,CASSQTGEAFF
-,-,TRBJ2-1,TRBV7-3,13,TGTGCCAGTAGTACCAACTCCTACAATGAGCAGTTCTTC,CASSTNSYNEQFF
once,-,TRBJ2-7,TRBV4-3,16,TGCGCCAGCAGCCAAGATGTTGGCAGCTTCTCCTACGAGCAGTACTTC,CASSQDVGSFSYEQYF
many,-,TRBJ2-1,TRBV28,15,TGTGCCAGCAGTTTATATAAGGGGGTGTACAATGAGCAGTTCTTC,CASSLYKGVYNEQFF
few,-,TRBJ2-1,TRBV10-3,12,TGTGCCATCAGTGAGGGTGGCCATGAGCAGTTCTTC,CAISEGGHEQFF
few,TRBD2,TRBJ2-5,TRBV7-2,18,TGTGCCAGCAGTCCACCGACTAGCGGGAGGGCGTACCAAGAGACCCAGTACTTC,CASSPPTSGRAYQETQYF
-,-,TRBJ2-1,TRBV7-2,12,TGTGCCAGCAGCTCCCCAGCCCCTGAGCAGTTCTTC,CASSSPAPEQFF
-,-,TRBJ2-7,TRBV5-6,15,TGTGCCAGCAGCTTGTATGGGGGAAACTCCTACGAGCAGTACTTC,CASSLYGGNSYEQYF
few,-,TRBJ2-6,TRBV27,15,TGTGCCAGCAGTCCCCCGGACTCTGGGGCCAACGTCCTGACTTTC,CASSPPDSGANVLTF
-,-,TRBJ2-7,TRBV27,14,TGTGCCAGCAGTTTATCCACGGGTACCTACGAGCAGTACTTC,CASSLSTGTYEQYF
-,TRBD1,TRBJ1-3,TRBV12-3/TRBV12-4,13,TGTGCCAGCCACAGGGGTACTGGAAACACCATATATTTT,CASHRGTGNTIYF
-,-,TRBJ2-7,TRBV6-2/TRBV6-3,14,TGTGCCAGCAGTTCCCCAAGCAGGCCCTACGAGCAGTACTTC,CASSSPSRPYEQYF
-,-,TRBJ2-2,TRBV2,12,TGTGCCACCCTTGGAGGCACCGGGGAGCTGTTTTTT,CATLGGTGELFF
few,-,TRBJ2-1,TRBV7-6,12,TGTGCCAGCAGCCCCACCTCGGGTGAGCAGTTCTTC,CASSPTSGEQFF
-,-,TRBJ2-5,TRBV7-9,16,TGTGCCAGCAGCTTAGGTTCCCGGTACCTACAAGAGACCCAGTACTTC,CASSLGSRYLQETQYF
few,-,TRBJ2-7,TRBV11-2,11,TGTGCCAGCAGCACCAACTACGAGCAGTACTTC,CASSTNYEQYF
-,-,TRBJ2-1,TRBV4-1,17,TGCGCCAGCAGCCAAACCCACGGAGCGGGCAGATACAATGAGCAGTTCTTC,CASSQTHGAGRYNEQFF
-,-,TRBJ1-2,TRBV6-2/TRBV6-3,13,TGTGCCAGCAGTTGGGACATTCAGTATGGCTACACCTTC,CASSWDIQYGYTF
-,TRBD2,TRBJ2-7,TRBV6-2/TRBV6-3,15,TGTGCCAGCAGCCCTATCCGGAGCGGGAGCTACGAGCAGTACTTC,CASSPIRSGSYEQYF
-,-,TRBJ1-1,TRBV20-1,19,TGCAGTGCTAGAGGGCTCGCTAATCAGCAAAGAGATATGAACACTGAAGCTTTCTTT,CSARGLANQQRDMNTEAFF
-,TRBD2,TRBJ2-1,TRBV6-2/TRBV6-3,16,TGTGCCAGCAGCCCCCGTGAACTAGCGGGGTACAATGAGCAGTTCTTC,CASSPRELAGYNEQFF
few,-,TRBJ1-1,TRBV7-9,14,TGTGCCAGCAGCCCCACCTCGGTGAGGTTAAAAGCTTTCTTT,CASSPTSVRLKAFF
-,-,TRBJ2-1,TRBV20-1,14,TGCAGTGCTAGAAAGGGACTCAACTACAATGAGCAGTTCTTC,CSARKGLNYNEQFF
few,-,TRBJ2-1,TRBV11-2,16,TGTGCCAGCAGCTTAGATGGCGCCTCCTCCTACAATGAGCAGTTCTTC,CASSLDGASSYNEQFF
-,-,TRBJ1-1,TRBV7-2,17,TGTGCCAGCAGCCCAACCAGCGTTCCCCTCATGAACACTGAAGCTTTCTTT,CASSPTSVPLMNTEAFF
-,TRBD1,TRBJ1-2,TRBV7-2,18,TGTGCCAGCAGCTTGAAACTTGGGACAGGGGTAAACAACTATGGCTACACCTTC,CASSLKLGTGVNNYGYTF
few,TRBD1,TRBJ1-5,TRBV28,12,TGTGCCACCATTCAGGGGGGTCAGCCCCAGCATTTT,CATIQGGQPQHF
-,TRBD1,TRBJ2-1,TRBV7-9,16,TGTGCCAGCAGCCCCATCGGACAGGGGCCTTACAATGAGCAGTTCTTC,CASSPIGQGPYNEQFF
-,-,TRBJ2-1,TRBV25-1,10,TGTGCCAGCAGTGCCCTCGAGCAGTTCTTC,CASSALEQFF
-,-,TRBJ2-7,TRBV7-2,14,TGTGCCAGCAGCTTCGGGTCCGGATCCTACGAGCAGTACTTC,CASSFGSGSYEQYF
-,-,TRBJ2-1,TRBV7-9,15,TGTGCCAGCAGCTCCGACGGGATAACCTACAATGAGCAGTTCTTC,CASSSDGITYNEQFF
many,-,TRBJ2-5,TRBV6-1,14,TGTGCCAGCAGTGGAGAGACAGGCAGGGAGACCCAGTACTTC,CASSGETGRETQYF
-,-,TRBJ2-5,TRBV28,14,TGTGCCAGCAGTTTACGCTCGGGACCAGAGACCCAGTACTTC,CASSLRSGPETQYF
-,-,TRBJ1-6,TRBV14,17,TGTGCCAGCAGCCAAGGCAAGAGGGTCTCCTATAATTCACCCCTCCACTTT,CASSQGKRVSYNSPLHF
few,-,TRBJ2-7,TRBV7-6,14,TGTGCCAGCAGCCACACGACCGGGGCCTACGAGCAGTACTTC,CASSHTTGAYEQYF
few,-,TRBJ2-5,TRBV7-2,16,TGTGCCAGCAGCCCACTCCAGGGGACCCCCTATGAGACCCAGTACTTC,CASSPLQGTPYETQYF
-,-,TRBJ2-7,TRBV11-2,16,TGTGCCAGCAGCGGAAGCGGGCGGATTTTATCCTACGAGCAGTACTTC,CASSGSGRILSYEQYF
many,-,TRBJ1-1,TRBV6-2/TRBV6-3,14,TGTGCCAGCAGTCGGACTGATTTGAACACTGAAGCTTTCTTT,CASSRTDLNTEAFF
few,-,TRBJ1-1,TRBV28,16,TGTGCCAGCAGTTTATTGGTATCTGGTGTGAACACTGAAGCTTTCTTT,CASSLLVSGVNTEAFF
-,TRBD2,TRBJ2-1,TRBV28,16,TGTGCCAGCAGTCCCCACCCCCGGGAGGCCCACAATGAGCAGTTCTTC,CASSPHPREAHNEQFF
-,TRBD2,TRBJ2-1,TRBV6-6,14,TGTGCCAGCAGTACGCCGGGACTAGTTCCTGAGCAGTTCTTC,CASSTPGLVPEQFF